What follows is one T cell receptor beta chain and its context. V lost 2 bases to trimming and J lost 5 bases; unmatched junction nucleotides: 8. The CDR3 covers 16 residues. Germline loops: CDR1 SGHRS, CDR2 YFSETQ. The data derive from a study of T cells in Graves' hyperthyroidism and ophthalmopathy. Study in general: Peripheral blood was secured at the point of initial diagnosis, before any treatment.

Researchers took RNA transcripts and amplified the TCR beta CDR3 regions from them. When the TCR CDR3 underwent first-round RT-PCR, the HTBI primer set was used. One entry per CDR3 protein, called by TCRdb with MiXCR from the multiplex PCR reads. The data hold around 700,000 distinct CDR3 sequences, with 18% observed a single time. The study left out patients who had uncontrolled infection, other autoimmune disease, pregnancy or lactation. This blood was taken when hyperthyroidism was first diagnosed, before any ophthalmopathy symptoms existed. A roughly 9.3 ml volume of fresh peripheral blood provided the PBMCs.

This clonotype was sampled from a woman aged 50 to 60 with Graves' hyperthyroidism that later progressed to Graves' ophthalmopathy. The sample comprised blood. The genes are TRBV5-1 and TRBJ2-1; TRBD2 agrees at 9 bases. CDR3 sequence (DNA): TGCGCCAGCAGCTTAACCCTAGCGGGGCTAAACAATGAGCAGTTCTTC. This sequence encodes CASSLTLAGLNNEQFF.